The rows below give T cell receptor beta chains drawn from one sample of a study of blood T cell repertoires in COVID-19. Data came from immunoSEQ multiplex PCR; TCRdb stores just in-frame clones and leaves some out. The table has about 340,000 clones, about four fifths seen once; the top ten hold almost 3%. The sequenced sample was peripheral blood. These receptors all stem from a man aged 25-40 years with active or convalescent COVID-19. Both conserved end residues are trimmed from each CDR3. Where a row states a size, it is once, few, many or the class of an expanded clone; other rows omit it.

V gene,clone size,J gene,CDR3 protein
TRBV4-3,.,TRBJ1-1,ASSQDRTEPPGAF
TRBV5-4,.,TRBJ2-1,ASSLLGTSGGEF
TRBV11-3,.,TRBJ1-1,ASSFWDRYTEAF
TRBV19,.,TRBJ2-3,ASSSQGSTDTQY
TRBV6-9,.,TRBJ1-5,ASSLVKTGATNQPQH
TRBV7-3,.,TRBJ2-3,ASSPGRDSVTDTQY
TRBV30,few,TRBJ1-2,AWTGNYGYT
TRBV24-1,once,TRBJ2-3,ATSDLRTGRDTQY
TRBV7-8,few,TRBJ2-7,ASSLSGTGSHEQY
TRBV6-2/TRBV6-3,.,TRBJ2-3,ASSYSASTGVVDTQY
TRBV7-3,.,TRBJ2-5,ASSLIPIRGGETQY
TRBV9,.,TRBJ2-7,ASSMGQGSSYEQY
TRBV27,once,TRBJ1-1,ASSPYDTEAF
TRBV7-6,few,TRBJ1-5,ASSLETGSNQPQH
TRBV7-2,.,TRBJ2-1,ASSQHGTASYNEQF
TRBV12-3/TRBV12-4,.,TRBJ2-7,ASSLPEIYEQY
TRBV5-6,.,TRBJ1-5,ASSLRSNQPQH
TRBV6-5,once,TRBJ1-2,ASSLDRAVYGYT
TRBV19,.,TRBJ1-5,ASTSVRGQDQPQH
TRBV30,.,TRBJ2-2,ARAGTANTGELF
TRBV7-9,.,TRBJ1-6,ASSLGASNSPLH
TRBV6-5,once,TRBJ1-5,ASKPRLDQPQH
TRBV7-9,.,TRBJ2-7,ASSPARGGGYEQY
TRBV11-3,.,TRBJ1-3,ASSLGRTGLSGNTIY
TRBV7-8,.,TRBJ2-7,ASSLDRYSYEQY
TRBV5-1,.,TRBJ2-2,ASSLEGENTGELF
TRBV20-1,.,TRBJ1-6,SASLGQGSSYNSPLH
TRBV2,.,TRBJ2-2,ASGALAYTGELF
TRBV6-1,.,TRBJ2-7,ASSEPGSYEQY
TRBV11-2,.,TRBJ1-6,ASSLGGTGNSPLH
TRBV5-1,.,TRBJ2-5,ASSLRLAGAEETQY
TRBV11-1,.,TRBJ2-1,ASSPGQGSYNEQF
TRBV7-2,.,TRBJ2-7,ASSSTRGRYEQY
TRBV5-1,.,TRBJ2-7,ASSMGGYYEQY
TRBV11-2,.,TRBJ2-7,ASSLNRAPGTKEQY
TRBV13,.,TRBJ2-2,ASSHRLVTGELF
TRBV19,.,TRBJ2-1,ASSISGTGFGEQF
TRBV4-1,once,TRBJ2-5,ASSSQGWKTQY
TRBV7-9,.,TRBJ2-7,ASSSTLSGGWDYEQY
TRBV28,.,TRBJ1-6,ASSSISSYNSPLH
TRBV7-9,once,TRBJ2-1,ASSLRLAFNEQF
TRBV7-9,.,TRBJ1-1,ASSLVPTHFTEAF
TRBV7-2,once,TRBJ1-3,ASTLSRGYGNTIY
TRBV18,.,TRBJ1-2,ASSPPGGYYGYT